The 3 T cell receptor beta chains below were found in one sample sequenced in a study of low-dose radiotherapy and immunotherapy resistance in tumors. Primers used for first-strand cDNA, a TRAV- and TRBV-specific set, covered both alpha and beta chains. Amplification, which lasted 20 to 25 PCR cycles, used a constant-region primer and V-primer adapter to amplify TCRs. TCRdb reanalysed the reads using MiXCR and keeps one entry per CDR3 protein. The table has under 110,000 distinct CDR3 sequences, less than 25% seen once; the top ten hold over 4%. Sample time point: after trial treatment. As to treatment: LDRT plus nivolumab, ipilimumab, low-dose cyclophosphamide and aspirin (RACIN trial). The sample in question was PBMCs, obtained after low-dose radiotherapy plus immunotherapy. The receptors stem from a male donor with prostate cancer.

CDR3 residues: CASQGEGGYSNQPQHF. The CDR3 nucleotides read TGTGCCAGCCAAGGGGAGGGGGGTTATAGCAATCAGCCCCAGCATTTT. The chain combines TRBV6-1 with TRBJ1-5; weak D call: TRBD1 (6 bases). The length of the CDR3 is 16 residues. Trimming left V 8 bases short and J 0 bases short, with 17 bases between. Germline assignment: CDR1 MNHNS and CDR2 SASEGT.

This clonotype was counted ten times or more. The genes are TRBV11-2 and TRBJ2-3, with 14 bases matching TRBD2. Germline values: CDR1 SGHAT, CDR2 FQNNGV. V shed 2 bases, J shed 2 bases, and the junction held 15 bases outside the gene matches. The CDR3 extends over 21 amino acids. CDR3 region: CASSLWFSVGTSGGYTDTQYF. The CDR3 nucleotides are TGTGCCAGCAGCTTATGGTTCTCGGTTGGGACTAGCGGGGGATACACAGATACGCAGTATTTT.

This chain uses TRBV7-9 with TRBJ2-7, with TRBD1 as a possible D gene (6 bases). The V gene lost 1 base and the J gene lost 1 base, with 11 bases spanning the gap. Germline V CDR1 and CDR2: SEHNR, FQNEAQ (reference sequence). This CDR3 is built from 15 residues. For the CDR3, the DNA is TGTGCCAGCAGCTTAGTCCAGACAGGATCCTACGAGCAGTACTTC. It specifies CASSLVQTGSYEQYF.